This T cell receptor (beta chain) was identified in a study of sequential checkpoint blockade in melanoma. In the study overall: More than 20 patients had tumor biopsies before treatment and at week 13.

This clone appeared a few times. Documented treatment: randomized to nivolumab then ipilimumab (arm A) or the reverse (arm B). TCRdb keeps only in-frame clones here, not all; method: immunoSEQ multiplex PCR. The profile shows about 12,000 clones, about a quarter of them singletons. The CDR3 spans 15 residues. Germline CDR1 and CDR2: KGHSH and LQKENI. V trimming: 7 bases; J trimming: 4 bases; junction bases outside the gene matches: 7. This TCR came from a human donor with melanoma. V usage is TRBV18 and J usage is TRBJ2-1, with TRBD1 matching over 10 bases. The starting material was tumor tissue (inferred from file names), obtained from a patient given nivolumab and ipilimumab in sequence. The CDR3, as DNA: TGTGCCAGCTTCCAGGGGACAGGGGTTTACAATGAGCAGTTCTTC. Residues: CASFQGTGVYNEQFF.